Below, 27 T cell receptor beta chains from the same sample are listed, as sequenced in a study of OX40 agonist ivuxolimab in advanced cancers. The table came from immunoSEQ multiplex PCR; TCRdb's copy has only in-frame clones and leaves some out. Of under 80,000 clones listed, 88% are singletons. The input for sequencing was CD4+ or CD8+ T cells sorted from blood, taken in a trial of the OX40 agonist ivuxolimab. The receptors come from an adult with an advanced solid tumor such as melanoma, head and neck, liver or kidney cancer.

This chain connects TRBV29-1 to TRBJ2-7; 8 bases are a match to TRBD2. This CDR3 contains 15 residues. In germline, CDR1 is SQVTM, CDR2 ANQGSEA. The ends lost 0 bases at V and 5 bases at J; junction bases unmatched: 9. The CDR3 sequence is CSVEDPSSGLNEQYF. The DNA for the CDR3 is TGCAGCGTTGAAGATCCGTCTAGCGGGCTGAACGAGCAGTACTTC.

V and J are TRBV7-6 and TRBJ2-5; D is possibly TRBD1 (5 bases). Trimming removed 1 base at V and 5 bases at J, with 14 bases between. The CDR3 consists of 15 residues. Germline V gene lookup returns CDR1 SGHVS and CDR2 FNYEAQ. The CDR3 nucleotides are TGTGCCAGCAGCTTAGGTCAGGGTGGCGCGGAGACCCAGTACTTC. Its protein product is CASSLGQGGAETQYF.

The rearrangement uses TRBV14 and TRBJ2-7; no clear D. Germline V gene data show CDR1 as SGHDN and CDR2 as FVKESK. CDR3 size: 12 residues. Trimming removed 4 bases from V and 2 bases from J, with 6 bases in between. This CDR3 reads CASSLAAYEQYF. CDR3 in DNA: TGTGCCAGCAGCCTCGCGGCCTACGAGCAGTACTTC.

The table lists this clone with a count of one. The V and J genes are TRBV6-1 and TRBJ1-1, with 9 bases that match TRBD1. Trimming cost V 4 bases and J 3 bases; bases outside gene matches: 6. Germline V gene data show CDR1 as MNHNS and CDR2 as SASEGT. The CDR3 loop spans 15 amino acids. CDR3 bases: TGTGCCAGCAGTGTCAGGACAGGGGAGGACACTGAAGCTTTCTTT. It codes for CASSVRTGEDTEAFF.

This chain connects TRBV5-6 to TRBJ1-5; D is undetermined. CDR1 is SGHDT, CDR2 YYEEEE, per germline. Trimming removed 2 bases at V and 5 bases at J, with 5 bases between. This CDR3 region has 12 residues. Here the CDR3 reads CASSLSDQPQHF. CDR3 sequence (DNA): TGTGCCAGCAGCTTATCCGATCAGCCCCAGCATTTT.

The rearrangement joins TRBV4-1 to TRBJ2-2; TRBD1 aligns across 9 bases. Germline V gene sequence: CDR1 MGHRA, CDR2 YSYEKL. Losses at the gene ends were 4 bases for V and 6 bases for J; bases not matched to a gene: 3. The CDR3 is 14 amino acids. CDR3 sequence: CASSRDRVPGELFF. Written as DNA, the CDR3 is TGCGCCAGCAGCCGGGACAGGGTTCCCGGGGAGCTGTTTTTT.

The rearrangement joins TRBV4-1 to TRBJ2-5; 12 bases agree with TRBD2. This CDR3 region has 17 residues. After removal of 3 bases from V and 0 bases from J, the junction contained 5 bases not matched to a gene. Germline V gives CDR1 MGHRA, CDR2 YSYEKL. CDR3 in DNA: TGCGCCAGCAGCCAGGGCCCTAGCGGGAGGGACCAAGAGACCCAGTACTTC. Translation: CASSQGPSGRDQETQYF.

J is TRBJ2-1 and V is TRBV11-2; no clear D gene. Germline CDR1 is SGHAT and CDR2 is FQNNGV. V was pared by 6 bases and J by 8 bases, with 11 bases between. This CDR3 region has 12 residues. DNA for the CDR3: TGTGCCAGCAGGGGAATGGCCCATGAGCAGTTCTTC. This sequence encodes CASRGMAHEQFF.

The gene calls are TRBV2 and TRBJ1-4, with D unresolved. The CDR3 loop spans 12 amino acids. V was pared by 6 bases and J by 8 bases, with 10 bases between. In germline, CDR1 is SNHLY, CDR2 FYNNEI. The CDR3 DNA sequence: TGTGCCAGCAGGACGGGTAGGGAAAAACTGTTTTTT. Its protein is CASRTGREKLFF.

The chain combines TRBV10-1 with TRBJ1-1; TRBD1 is a possible D gene (5 bases). Germline V gene sequence: CDR1 WNHNN, CDR2 SYGVQD (reference sequence). CDR3 size: 14 residues. V lost 2 bases to trimming and J lost 4 bases, with 11 bases between them. The CDR3 loop reads CASSETAGSTEAFF. DNA for the CDR3: TGCGCCAGCAGTGAGACGGCAGGGAGCACTGAAGCTTTCTTT.

V and J are TRBV5-6 and TRBJ1-5; TRBD1 agrees at 8 bases. Germline CDR1 and CDR2: SGHDT and YYEEEE. V trimming: 2 bases; J trimming: 1 base; junction bases outside the gene matches: 2. This CDR3 has 15 amino acids. CDR3 protein: CASSFRTGSNQPQHF. The DNA for the CDR3 is TGTGCCAGCAGCTTCAGGACAGGGAGCAATCAGCCCCAGCATTTT.

This chain uses TRBV5-1 with TRBJ2-7; 8 bases line up with TRBD2. This CDR3 has 15 residues. Trimming at V came to 3 bases and at J to 2 bases, leaving 7 bases not matched to a gene. The germline CDR1 and CDR2 sequences are SGHRS and YFSETQ. The CDR3, as DNA: TGCGCCAGCAGCTCTTCAGCGGGAGCGGCCTACGAGCAGTACTTC. Its translation is CASSSSAGAAYEQYF.

This clone was picked up a small number of times. The CDR3 is CASSYSTGRTQETQYF. In DNA, the CDR3 is TGTGCCAGCAGTTACTCTACAGGGAGAACCCAAGAGACCCAGTACTTC. The J gene is TRBJ2-5, the V gene TRBV6-5, with D tentatively TRBD1 (6 bases). Germline CDR1 MNHEY, CDR2 SVGAGI. The CDR3 has 16 residues. Trimming removed 0 bases at V and 1 base at J, with 12 bases between.

The chain combines TRBV6-1 with TRBJ2-7, with 7 bases matching TRBD1. In germline, CDR1 is MNHNS, CDR2 SASEGT. The trim removed 3 bases at V and 0 bases at J, leaving 5 bases unmatched. The CDR3 covers 15 residues. CDR3 in amino acids: CASSDQGELSYEQYF. The CDR3 nucleotides read TGTGCCAGCAGTGACCAGGGGGAGCTCTCCTACGAGCAGTACTTC.

The chain carries TRBV11-2 and TRBJ2-5; the match to TRBD2 covers 10 bases. The germline CDR1 and CDR2 sequences are SGHAT and FQNNGV. The ends lost 5 bases at V and 3 bases at J; junction bases unmatched: 9. The CDR3 loop spans 16 amino acids. CDR3 nucleotides: TGTGCCAGCAGCCGGGGGCCTAGCGGGAGTAAAGAGACCCAGTACTTC. It codes for CASSRGPSGSKETQYF.

This clone was seen just once. This chain connects TRBV7-8 to TRBJ1-3; unclear D gene. The length of the CDR3 is 14 residues. Germline V gene data show CDR1 as SGHVS and CDR2 as FQNEAQ. Trimming cost V 1 base and J 1 base, with 5 bases left between them. The CDR3: CASSLDVSGNTIYF. The CDR3 DNA reads as TGTGCCAGCAGCTTAGACGTTTCTGGAAACACCATATATTTT.

The gene calls are TRBV18 and TRBJ1-2; no definite D call. CDR3 length: 13 residues. Trimming removed 3 bases from V and 8 bases from J, with 13 bases in between. CDR1 is KGHSH and CDR2 is LQKENI in the germline V gene. CDR3 in amino acids: CASSPQSGSGYTF. CDR3 DNA: TGTGCCAGCTCACCGCAGTCGGGGAGCGGCTACACCTTC.

The chain employs TRBV11-3 and TRBJ2-1, with 9 bases that match TRBD2. From germline, CDR1 is SGHNT and CDR2 YENEEA. There are 15 residues in the CDR3. Trimming cost V 4 bases and J 7 bases; bases outside gene matches: 8. The CDR3, as DNA: TGTGCCAGCAGCTCCGGGACTAGCCTGGGGAATGAGCAGTTCTTC. Protein: CASSSGTSLGNEQFF.

V and J are TRBV7-9 and TRBJ2-7, with D tentatively TRBD1 or TRBD2 (5 bases each). CDR1 and CDR2 from the germline V gene are SEHNR and FQNEAQ (reference sequence). The length of the CDR3 is 14 residues. V was cut by 3 bases and J by 0 bases, with 9 bases left in between. CDR3 DNA sequence: TGTGCCAGCAGCTTCCGGGACCACTCCTACGAGCAGTACTTC. Its protein is CASSFRDHSYEQYF.

The chain uses TRBV27 and TRBJ1-3; no firm D call. Between the trimmed V and J ends, which lost 6 bases and 4 bases, there was a span of 13 bases. Germline V gene lookup returns CDR1 MNHEY and CDR2 SMNVEV (reference sequence). The CDR3 is made up of 14 amino acids. The CDR3 coding sequence is TGTGCCAGCAGCCTGACACGATTAGGAAACACCATATATTTT. Protein: CASSLTRLGNTIYF.

V and J are TRBV6-6 and TRBJ2-1, with D maybe TRBD2 (6 bases). Germline values: CDR1 MNHNY, CDR2 SVGAGI (reference sequence). V was pared by 2 bases and J by 4 bases, with 12 bases between. The CDR3 runs to 15 residues. The CDR3 sequence: CASSYPGSGYNEQFF. CDR3 nucleotides: TGTGCCAGCAGTTACCCCGGGAGCGGTTACAATGAGCAGTTCTTC.

This rearrangement joins TRBV19 to TRBJ2-5, with 11 nucleotides matching TRBD1. Germline CDR1 reads LNHDA; CDR2 reads SQIVND (reference sequence). Unmatched junction bases numbered 2, after V lost 4 bases and J lost 1 base. CDR3 length: 15 residues. CDR3 amino acids: CASSTGQGAQETQYF. The CDR3 nucleotides are TGTGCCAGTAGTACCGGACAGGGGGCCCAAGAGACCCAGTACTTC.

The J gene is TRBJ2-7, the V gene TRBV6-5; tentative D call: TRBD1 (5 bases). The germline V gene has CDR1 MNHEY and CDR2 SVGAGI. Deletions cut 6 bases from V and 3 bases from J, with 15 bases between. The CDR3 runs 14 residues. For the CDR3, the DNA is TGTGCCAGCAGACCCCCGGACACTTACTACGAGCAGTACTTC. Protein sequence: CASRPPDTYYEQYF.

This sequence joins TRBV6-5 and TRBJ1-2, with D perhaps matching TRBD1 (6 bases). The germline V gene encodes CDR1 MNHEY and CDR2 SVGAGI. This CDR3 has 13 residues. V was cut by 2 bases and J by 3 bases, with 7 bases left in between. CDR3 residues: CASSYNRDYGYTF. In DNA, the CDR3 is TGTGCCAGCAGTTACAACAGGGACTATGGCTACACCTTC.

The chain couples TRBV5-1 to TRBJ2-3, with D perhaps given as TRBD1 or TRBD2 (6 bases each). This CDR3 comprises 14 residues. V was pared by 6 bases and J by 0 bases, with 11 bases between. Germline V gene lookup returns CDR1 SGHRS and CDR2 YFSETQ. As DNA, the CDR3 is TGCGCCAGCAAAGGGGGGCTAAGCACAGATACGCAGTATTTT. It translates to CASKGGLSTDTQYF.

The rearrangement uses TRBV5-4 and TRBJ2-3; 11 nucleotides match TRBD2. Trimming removed 4 bases from V and 9 bases from J; junction bases left unmatched: 4. The CDR3 totals 13 residues. Per germline, CDR1 SGHNT and CDR2 YYREEE (reference sequence). The DNA of the CDR3 is TGTGCCAGCAGCACTAGCGGGGGACCAACGCAGTATTTT. Translation gives CASSTSGGPTQYF. Full variable domain (outside the CDR3, taken from reference TRBV5-4 and TRBJ2-3): ETGVTQSPTHLIKTRGQQVTLRCSSQSGHNTVSWYQQALGQGPQFIFQYYREEENGRGNFPPRFSGLQFPNYSSELNVNALELDDSALYLCASSTSGGPTQYFGPGTRLTVL.

This clone has only one observation. The chain couples TRBV11-3 to TRBJ1-6; TRBD1 aligns across 7 bases. The germline gives CDR1 SGHNT, CDR2 YENEEA. J gave up 6 bases and V 6 bases, and 8 bases lay outside the gene matches. The CDR3 runs 15 residues. CDR3 in DNA: TGTGCCAGCAGACCATCCGGGACAGTTAATTCACCCCTCCACTTT. This gives the protein CASRPSGTVNSPLHF. The entire variable domain, with the rest obtained from reference TRBV11-3 and TRBJ1-6, is as follows: EAGVVQSPRYKIIEKKQPVAFWCNPISGHNTLYWYLQNLGQGPELLIRYENEEAVDDSQLPKDRFSAERLKGVDSTLKIQPAELGDSAVYLCASRPSGTVNSPLHFGNGTRLTVT.